This T cell receptor (beta chain) comes out of a study of control samples from healthy donors and cancer patients (dated by TCRdb to 2019 to 2021). As to this clone: Its binding antigen is unknown. The junction and the germline gene differ at one end; a read error may be behind it.

To prepare the library, the immunoSEQ multiplex PCR assay was applied. TCRdb limited this immuneACCESS table to in-frame rearrangements with V and J called. A share of clones is missing; checked studies link under half to unresolved V genes, and the rest is unexplained. The sample table contains tens of thousands of clones; only one count was recorded for about 80% of them. Of the sample, over 12% is held by the ten largest clones. The germline V gene sets CDR1 to KGHSH and CDR2 to LQKENI. Including the terminal cysteine and phenylalanine, the CDR3 comprises 15 residues. Left in the record is the CDR3 DNA by itself, 45 bases read in frame from the first base.

Specimen: blood. The TCR originated in a man aged 45-60 years in good health. The rearranged segments are TRBV18 and TRBJ2-5, and 11 junctional nucleotides match TRBD1. The DNA sequence reads TGTGCCAGCTCACCATTGGGACAGGGGGTCTCGAACCTTAACTTC. Its product reads: CASSPLGQGVSNLNF.